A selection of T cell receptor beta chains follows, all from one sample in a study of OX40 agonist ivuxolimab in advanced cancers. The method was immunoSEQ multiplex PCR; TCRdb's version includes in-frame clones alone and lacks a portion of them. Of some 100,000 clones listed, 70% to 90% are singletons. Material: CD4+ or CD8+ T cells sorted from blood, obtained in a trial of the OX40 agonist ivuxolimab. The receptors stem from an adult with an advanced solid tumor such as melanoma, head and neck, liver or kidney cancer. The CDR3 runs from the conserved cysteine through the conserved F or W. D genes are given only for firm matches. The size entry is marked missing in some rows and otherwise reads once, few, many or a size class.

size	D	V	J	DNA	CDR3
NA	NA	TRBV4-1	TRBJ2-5	TGCGCCAGCAGCCAGGGGAGATCTCAAGAGACCCAGTACTTC	CASSQGRSQETQYF
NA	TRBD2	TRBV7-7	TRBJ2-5	TGTGCCAGCAGCTTAGCTCCTAGCGGCCAAGAGACCCAGTACTTC	CASSLAPSGQETQYF
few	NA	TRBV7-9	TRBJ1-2	TGTGCCAGCAGCTCGGGACAAAGGGCCGGTGGCTACACCTTC	CASSSGQRAGGYTF
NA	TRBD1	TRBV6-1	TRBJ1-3	TGTGCCAGCAGTGAAGCGGCAGGGGGTGGAAACACCATATATTTT	CASSEAAGGGNTIYF
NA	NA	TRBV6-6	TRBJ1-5	TGTGCCAGCAGTGTGACGGGCCTCGAAGAGCCCCAGCATTTT	CASSVTGLEEPQHF
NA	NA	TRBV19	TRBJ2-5	TGTGCCAGTACCGTAACAACCGATCCAGAGACCCAGTACTTC	CASTVTTDPETQYF
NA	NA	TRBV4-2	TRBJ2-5	TGTGCCAGCAGCCAAACAGGCTCCGAGACCCAGTACTTC	CASSQTGSETQYF
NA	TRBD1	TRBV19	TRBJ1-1	TGTGCCAGTAGCCCTAGGGGGCAGAACACTGAAGCTTTCTTT	CASSPRGQNTEAFF
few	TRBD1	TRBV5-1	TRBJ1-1	TGCGCCAGCAGCTTCACAGGGGCAGACACTGAAGCTTTCTTT	CASSFTGADTEAFF
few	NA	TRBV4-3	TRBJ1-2	TGCGCCAGCAGCCAAGGAGAGGTGGGGGAACCATATGGCTACACCTTC	CASSQGEVGEPYGYTF
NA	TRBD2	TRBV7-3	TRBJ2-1	TGTGCCAGCAGCACTTGGACTAGCGGATACAATGAGCAGTTCTTC	CASSTWTSGYNEQFF
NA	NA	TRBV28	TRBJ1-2	TGTGCCAGCAGTCTCCAACATACTAGTGGCTACACCTTC	CASSLQHTSGYTF
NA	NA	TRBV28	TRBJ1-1	TGTGCCAGCGTTAGCTTTACCCTGAACACTGAAGCTTTCTTT	CASVSFTLNTEAFF
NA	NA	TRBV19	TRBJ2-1	TGTGCCAGTAGTAAAGAAGGGGGATTGGGCGATGAGCAGTTCTTC	CASSKEGGLGDEQFF
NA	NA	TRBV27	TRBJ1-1	TGTGCCAGCAGTTTATCTCGGGGCTGGAACACTGAAGCTTTCTTT	CASSLSRGWNTEAFF
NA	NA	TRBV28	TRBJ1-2	TGTGCCAGCTCGTGGGGGAGTGGCGGGTATGGCTACACCTTC	CASSWGSGGYGYTF
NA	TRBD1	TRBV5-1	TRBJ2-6	TGCGCCAGCAGCACGGGACAGGGGGATACCAACGTCCTGACTTTC	CASSTGQGDTNVLTF
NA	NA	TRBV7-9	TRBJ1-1	TGTGCCAGCAGCTTAGCAGTAGCTGAAGCTTTCTTT	CASSLAVAEAFF
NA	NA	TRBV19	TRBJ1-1	TGTGCCAGTAGTCCCGGGGGGTACTTGAACACTGAAGCTTTCTTT	CASSPGGYLNTEAFF
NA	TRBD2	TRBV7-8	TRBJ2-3	TGTGCCAGCAGCTTGCCTCTAGCGGCTAGCACAGATACGCAGTATTTT	CASSLPLAASTDTQYF
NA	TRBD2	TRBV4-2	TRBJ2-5	TGTGCCAGCAGCTTCGCGGAGCTAGCGGGAGATGAGACCCAGTACTTC	CASSFAELAGDETQYF
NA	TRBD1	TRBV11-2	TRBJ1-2	TGTGCCAGCAACCCCGTACAGACAGGGGATGGCTACACCTTC	CASNPVQTGDGYTF
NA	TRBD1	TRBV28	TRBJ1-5	TGTGCCAGCAGTTTAAGGCAGGGGGGCAATCAGCCCCAGCATTTT	CASSLRQGGNQPQHF
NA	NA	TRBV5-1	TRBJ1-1	TGCGCCAGCAGCTTCCTGGTCATTGGGTCGAACACTGAAGCTTTCTTT	CASSFLVIGSNTEAFF
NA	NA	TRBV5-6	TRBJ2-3	TGTGCCAGCAGCCTGGAGGGACCTTTTACGCAGTATTTT	CASSLEGPFTQYF
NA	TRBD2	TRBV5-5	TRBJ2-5	TGTGCCAGCAGCTTGGGAGCAGCGGGAGGCGACCAAGAGACCCAGTACTTC	CASSLGAAGGDQETQYF
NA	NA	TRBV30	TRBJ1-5	TGTGCCTGGAGTGTACACGGGGGCGGTCAGCCCCAGCATTTT	CAWSVHGGGQPQHF
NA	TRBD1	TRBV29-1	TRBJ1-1	TGCAGCGTCAGGACAGGGGGCGCCGGGACTGAAGCTTTCTTT	CSVRTGGAGTEAFF
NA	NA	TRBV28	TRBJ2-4	TGTGCCAGCAGCCTAAGTGAACCGCGGAACATTCAGTACTTC	CASSLSEPRNIQYF
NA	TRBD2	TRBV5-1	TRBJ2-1	TGCGCCAGCAGCTTGGGACTAGCGGGAGCTCTGGATGAGCAGTTCTTC	CASSLGLAGALDEQFF
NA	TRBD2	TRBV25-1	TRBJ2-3	TGTGCCAGCAGCCGACTCCCCAGCGGGACGACAGATACGCAGTATTTT	CASSRLPSGTTDTQYF
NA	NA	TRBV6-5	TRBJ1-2	TGTGCCAGCAGTTATATGGGGAAGGGCGGCTACACCTTC	CASSYMGKGGYTF
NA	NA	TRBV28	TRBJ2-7	TGTGCCAGCAGTTCACGATACGAGCAGTACTTC	CASSSRYEQYF
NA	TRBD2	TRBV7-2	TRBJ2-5	TGTGCCAGCAGCCCCGTCGGGCTAGCGGGAATGGAGACCCAGTACTTC	CASSPVGLAGMETQYF
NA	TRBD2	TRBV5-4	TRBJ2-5	TGTGCCAGCAGCCGAAGACTAGCGCCGGCCGGGGAGACCCAGTACTTC	CASSRRLAPAGETQYF
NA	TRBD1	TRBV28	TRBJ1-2	TGTGCCAGCAGTTACCGGGACAGGGGATATGGCTACACCTTC	CASSYRDRGYGYTF